The T cell receptor beta chain described here comes from a study of PD-1 blockade in classical Hodgkin lymphoma. Study-level results: The authors have not defined what causes the repertoire differences, possibly disease activity or prior therapy. Lower baseline TCR diversity was reported for newly diagnosed patients than for healthy donors.

CDR3 length: 14 residues. Germline values: CDR1 SEHNR, CDR2 FQNEAQ (reference sequence). V trimming: 3 bases; J trimming: 2 bases; junction bases outside the gene matches: 2. The assay was immunoSEQ multiplex PCR, and TCRdb's table has in-frame clones only and misses some. This table has tens of thousands of clones, roughly 92% appearing once. Indicated time point: newly diagnosed, previously untreated cHL patient sample. For comparison, PBMCs from newly diagnosed, untreated classical Hodgkin lymphoma were used. In the case of this clone: Its antigen is unknown.

The chain employs TRBV7-9 and TRBJ2-3, with TRBD1 matching over 7 bases. The sample taken for sequencing was peripheral blood mononuclear cells (PBMCs). The source is a human donor with classical Hodgkin lymphoma. CDR3 nucleotides: TGTGCCAGCAGCTTGGGACAGTTCACAGATACGCAGTATTTT. Its translation is CASSLGQFTDTQYF.